Sequencing of this T cell receptor beta chain was carried out in a study of spatial heterogeneity in lung cancer. Looking at the study overall: An average of more than ten raw reads was observed per unique TCR and UMI combination. The study, taken as a whole, reports: Counts of expanded intratumoral alpha and beta TCRs tracked tumor mutation counts.

Regarding time point: sample taken at primary tumor resection. There were 70 to 80 donors, all of them untreated patients with early-stage non-small cell lung cancer. Unsorted tumor, nontumor lung tissue or cryopreserved PBMC supplied the whole RNA. MiXCR, run by TCRdb on the 5' RACE reads, gives a single entry per CDR3 protein. Of about 8,400 distinct CDR3 sequences in the sample, around 8.5% were seen once. Germline CDR1 SEHNR, CDR2 FQNEAQ (reference sequence). The CDR3 is made up of 14 amino acids. Trimming removed 5 bases from V and 3 bases from J; junction bases left unmatched: 4. As to this clonotype: The antigen remains undetermined.

The sample consisted of lung tumor tissue, taken at surgery. The rearrangement links TRBV7-9 to TRBJ1-5; 7 positions agree with TRBD1. The sequence was obtained from a male donor with early-stage non-small cell lung cancer. The CDR3 sequence is CASSEGQINQPQHF. The CDR3 DNA sequence: TGTGCCAGCAGCGAGGGACAGATCAATCAGCCCCAGCATTTT.